Below, 30 T cell receptor beta chains from the same sample are listed, as sequenced in a study of cytomegalovirus exposure and HLA in healthy donors. Vbeta (60) and Jbeta (13) primers were used in the PCR. TCRdb's copy holds only in-frame clones and misses some; the assay was immunoSEQ multiplex PCR. This sample has under 200,000 clones, with more than 75% found just once. The sequenced sample consisted of PBMCs. All receptors derive from a man in his forties in good health and CMV-seropositive.

V is TRBV14 and J is TRBJ1-2; TRBD1 agrees at 8 bases. The germline gives CDR1 SGHDN, CDR2 FVKESK. V dropped 4 bases and J dropped 7; count of bases not matched to a gene: 11. CDR3 length: 15 amino acids. CDR3: CASSRGGQGAPGYTF. The DNA for the CDR3 is TGTGCCAGCAGCCGCGGAGGGCAGGGGGCCCCTGGCTACACCTTC.

V is TRBV30 and J is TRBJ1-2; D gene uncertain. The ends were cut back, 3 bases at V and 5 bases at J, with 7 bases in the middle. This CDR3 comprises 11 residues. Germline CDR1 is GTSNPN and CDR2 is SVGIG (reference sequence). The CDR3 region is CAWSPGYGYTF. The DNA for the CDR3 is TGTGCCTGGAGCCCGGGTTATGGCTACACCTTC. Based on the CDR3 plus reference TRBV30 and TRBJ1-2, the full variable domain is SQTIHQWPATLVQPVGSPLSLECTVEGTSNPNLYWYRQAAGRGLQLLFYSVGIGQISSEVPQNLSASRPQDRQFILSSKKLLLSDSGFYLCAWSPGYGYTFGSGTRLTVV.

V is TRBV18 and J is TRBJ2-3; 15 bases match TRBD2. The length of the CDR3 is 17 residues. CDR1 is KGHSH, CDR2 LQKENI, per germline. J gave up 8 bases and V 2 bases, and 8 bases lay outside the gene matches. The CDR3 DNA is TGTGCCAGCTCACCAACGGGACTAGCGGGAGGCCTTGGTACGCAGTATTTT. Amino acids: CASSPTGLAGGLGTQYF.

The DNA for the CDR3 is TGTGCCAGCAGCCAGGGCTGGCCTAGCGGGAGGGCCGGAGATACGCAGTATTTT. It codes for CASSQGWPSGRAGDTQYF. The chain is built from TRBV4-2 and TRBJ2-3, with 12 nucleotides matching TRBD2. There are 18 residues in the CDR3. V was pared by 3 bases and J by 5 bases, with 12 bases of the junction left unmatched. From germline, CDR1 is LGHNA and CDR2 YNFKEQ.

The chain carries TRBV14 and TRBJ2-5, with TRBD1 as a possible D gene (6 bases). The CDR3 is 16 amino acids. CDR1 SGHDN and CDR2 FVKESK come from the germline V gene. Trimming took off 0 bases at V and 2 bases at J, with 13 bases between the two ends. In DNA, the CDR3 is TGTGCCAGCAGCCAAGACAGGGGCTTCTTACAAGAGACCCAGTACTTC. Translation: CASSQDRGFLQETQYF.

The CDR3 here is CASSGRTSGSYNEQFF. The CDR3 bases are TGTGCCAGCAGCGGGAGGACTAGCGGTAGCTACAATGAGCAGTTCTTC. This chain links TRBV7-3 with TRBJ2-1; 10 nucleotides match TRBD2. V shed 5 bases and J 3 bases; nucleotides not matched to a gene: 7. CDR3 length: 16 amino acids. In germline, CDR1 is SGHTA, CDR2 FQGTGA.

The chain couples TRBV6-1 to TRBJ2-2; D possibly corresponds to TRBD2 (6 bases). The CDR3 consists of 15 residues. The germline gives CDR1 MNHNS, CDR2 SASEGT. V was cut by 1 base and J by 5 bases, with 11 bases left in between. The CDR3 nucleotides are TGTGCCAGCAGTGAAGACCCACTAGCTACCGGGGAGCTGTTTTTT. Its translation is CASSEDPLATGELFF.

The DNA of the CDR3 is TGTGCCAGCAGTTTCCGCCGGACAGGGGGCTCTGGAAACACCATATATTTT. Residues: CASSFRRTGGSGNTIYF. V gene TRBV28 combines with J gene TRBJ1-3; 10 bases are shared with TRBD1. The CDR3 consists of 17 residues. In germline, CDR1 is MDHEN, CDR2 SYDVKM. V dropped 3 bases and J dropped 0; count of bases not matched to a gene: 5.

The chain links TRBV7-6 to TRBJ2-1; D is unresolved. V was cut by 0 bases and J by 0 bases, with 9 bases left in between. This CDR3 is 16 amino acids long. Germline lookup yields CDR1 SGHVS and CDR2 FNYEAQ. CDR3 DNA: TGTGCCAGCAGCTTAGCCTTACTTAGCTCCTACAATGAGCAGTTCTTC. It specifies CASSLALLSSYNEQFF.

The rearrangement joins TRBV2 to TRBJ2-1; 7 positions agree with TRBD2. Germline CDR1 SNHLY, CDR2 FYNNEI. The CDR3 covers 15 residues. With 6 bases clipped from V and 4 bases from J, the junction kept 9 bases outside the gene matches. The CDR3 DNA sequence: TGTGCCAGCAGCTGGAGACTAGCAGAATACAATGAGCAGTTCTTC. Translation gives CASSWRLAEYNEQFF.

A single count supports this clone. The J gene is TRBJ1-5, the V gene TRBV2, with 8 bases lining up with TRBD1. The germline gives CDR1 SNHLY, CDR2 FYNNEI. CDR3 length: 16 amino acids. V lost 8 bases and J lost 6; bases outside the gene matches: 15. The CDR3 nucleotides are TGTGCCAGCCGGCGGCAGGGGGCTGAGGCTGGTCAGCCCCAGCATTTT. It encodes CASRRQGAEAGQPQHF.

This clone was picked up one time. The chain has TRBV6-6 and TRBJ2-1, with TRBD1 identical over 7 bases. J was trimmed by 2 bases and V by 2 bases; bases with no gene match: 6. The CDR3 sequence is 16 residues long. The germline CDR1 and CDR2 sequences are MNHNY and SVGAGI (reference sequence). The CDR3 reads CASSYLSGTAYNEQFF. The CDR3 DNA sequence: TGTGCCAGCAGTTACCTCAGTGGGACAGCCTACAATGAGCAGTTCTTC.

The chain links TRBV5-1 to TRBJ2-7, with 7 bases matching TRBD1. Trimming took 4 bases from V and 2 from J; bases not matched to a gene: 9. The CDR3 contains 15 residues. CDR1 is SGHRS and CDR2 is YFSETQ in the germline V gene. The CDR3: CASSVGTDETYEQYF. In DNA, the CDR3 is TGCGCCAGCAGCGTCGGGACAGACGAAACCTACGAGCAGTACTTC. The full variable domain, with the rest looked up from reference TRBV5-1 and TRBJ2-7, is KAGVTQTPRYLIKTRGQQVTLSCSPISGHRSVSWYQQTPGQGLQFLFEYFSETQRNKGNFPGRFSGRQFSNSRSEMNVSTLELGDSALYLCASSVGTDETYEQYFGPGTRLTVT.

The chain employs TRBV18 and TRBJ2-3; D not resolved. Trimming removed 2 bases from V and 3 bases from J, with 9 bases in between. Germline CDR1 is KGHSH and CDR2 is LQKENI. This CDR3 is 14 amino acids long. The CDR3 loop is CASSPGQVTDTQYF. Here the CDR3 DNA reads TGTGCCAGCTCACCAGGTCAGGTGACAGATACGCAGTATTTT. Based on the CDR3 plus reference TRBV18 and TRBJ2-3, the full variable domain is NAGVMQNPRHLVRRRGQEARLRCSPMKGHSHVYWYRQLPEEGLKFMVYLQKENIIDESGMPKERFSAEFPKEGPSILRIQQVVRGDSAAYFCASSPGQVTDTQYFGPGTRLTVL.

V usage is TRBV2 and J usage is TRBJ2-1; 8 bases fit TRBD2. The CDR3 spans 17 residues. Germline V gene sequence: CDR1 SNHLY, CDR2 FYNNEI. Trimming removed 6 bases from V and 1 base from J; junction bases left unmatched: 11. The CDR3: CASRGGGLAGSYNEQFF. The CDR3 DNA follows: TGTGCCAGCAGAGGCGGGGGGCTAGCGGGTTCCTACAATGAGCAGTTCTTC.

The rearrangement links TRBV2 to TRBJ2-5; 12 positions agree with TRBD2. Germline CDR1 SNHLY, CDR2 FYNNEI. The CDR3 totals 15 residues. J lost 5 bases, V lost 2 bases, and 3 bases had no gene match. CDR3 sequence reads: CASSERLAGVETQYF. CDR3 nucleotides: TGTGCCAGCAGTGAACGACTAGCGGGGGTGGAGACCCAGTACTTC. Drawing the rest from reference TRBV2 and TRBJ2-5, the complete variable domain is EPEVTQTPSHQVTQMGQEVILRCVPISNHLYFYWYRQILGQKVEFLVSFYNNEISEKSEIFDDQFSVERPDGSNFTLKIRSTKLEDSAMYFCASSERLAGVETQYFGPGTRLLVL.

This rearrangement joins TRBV7-7 to TRBJ2-1; TRBD2 matches at 8 bases. Per germline, CDR1 SSHAT and CDR2 FNYEAQ (reference sequence). This CDR3 is 15 amino acids long. With 0 bases clipped from V and 8 bases from J, the junction kept 6 bases outside the gene matches. For the CDR3, the DNA is TGTGCCAGCAGCTTAGCAGGTAGCGGGGCCCATGAGCAGTTCTTC. It is translated as CASSLAGSGAHEQFF.

This chain uses TRBV6-1 with TRBJ2-2, with D possibly TRBD1 on 6 matching bases. The length of the CDR3 is 15 residues. Trimming took off 5 bases at V and 8 bases at J, with 18 bases between the two ends. CDR1 and CDR2 from the germline V gene are MNHNS and SASEGT. The CDR3 nucleotides read TGTGCCAGCAGTCCTTCAGTGGGACAACGAGGGGAGCTGTTTTTT. Residues: CASSPSVGQRGELFF.

The rearrangement links TRBV6-1 to TRBJ2-5; a weak D match, TRBD1 (6 bases). Germline values: CDR1 MNHNS, CDR2 SASEGT. V lost 1 base and J lost 1, with 10 bases in between. The CDR3 totals 15 residues. This CDR3 reads CASSEELTGQETQYF. The CDR3 nucleotides read TGTGCCAGCAGTGAAGAACTGACAGGCCAAGAGACCCAGTACTTC.

The V gene is TRBV6-5, the J gene TRBJ2-3; 10 nucleotides agree with TRBD2. Germline CDR1 is MNHEY and CDR2 is SVGAGI. The CDR3 length is 15 residues. V lost 4 bases, J lost 3 bases, and 4 bases stayed unmatched. DNA of the CDR3: TGTGCCAGCAGTTTTAGCGGGAGGCTAACAGATACGCAGTATTTT. Its protein is CASSFSGRLTDTQYF.

The chain uses TRBV7-8 and TRBJ1-1; the match to TRBD1 covers 7 bases. The CDR3 is made up of 14 amino acids. Germline lookup yields CDR1 SGHVS and CDR2 FQNEAQ. The V segment lost 6 bases and the J segment 1 base; nucleotides outside the gene matches: 5. CDR3 residues: CASRPTGQNTEAFF. In DNA form, the CDR3 reads TGTGCCAGCAGGCCGACAGGGCAGAACACTGAAGCTTTCTTT.

The rearrangement uses TRBV19 and TRBJ2-6, with D possibly being TRBD1 (5 bases). The CDR3 totals 16 residues. Germline V gene lookup returns CDR1 LNHDA and CDR2 SQIVND (reference sequence). Trimming took off 8 bases at V and 1 base at J, with 15 bases between the two ends. In nucleotides, the CDR3 is TGTGCCAGTGGGGCCGCCAGCACATCTGGGGCCAACGTCCTGACTTTC. Its translation is CASGAASTSGANVLTF.

The chain couples TRBV27 to TRBJ1-2; TRBD1 matches 8 bases. CDR1 MNHEY and CDR2 SMNVEV come from the germline V gene (reference sequence). This CDR3 comprises 17 residues. Losses at the gene ends were 5 bases for V and 0 bases for J; bases not matched to a gene: 11. The CDR3 is CASSARQGLLPNYGYTF. DNA for the CDR3: TGTGCCAGCAGTGCCCGACAGGGGCTCCTCCCTAACTATGGCTACACCTTC.

This clone was seen just once. The CDR3 sequence is CASSEPQGSRFNQPQHF. Here the CDR3 DNA reads TGTGCCAGCAGTGAACCCCAGGGCAGTCGATTCAATCAGCCCCAGCATTTT. The chain links TRBV6-1 to TRBJ1-5, with a possible D match to TRBD1 (5 bases). Deletions cut 2 bases from V and 3 bases from J, with 17 bases between. The CDR3 is 17 amino acids. The germline CDR1 and CDR2 sequences are MNHNS and SASEGT.

The V and J genes are TRBV7-2 and TRBJ2-5; 12 bases are shared with TRBD2. CDR1 is SGHTA and CDR2 is FQGNSA in the germline V gene. V gave up 3 bases and J gave up 5 bases; unmatched junction bases: 4. CDR3 length: 15 residues. The CDR3 sequence: CASSLTSGSIETQYF. CDR3 in DNA: TGTGCCAGCAGCTTGACTAGCGGGAGTATTGAGACCCAGTACTTC.

The genes are TRBV5-1 and TRBJ2-7; TRBD1 aligns across 9 bases. The V gene's germline CDR1 is SGHRS and CDR2 YFSETQ. The J segment lost 4 bases and the V segment lost 3 bases, leaving 5 bases of the junction unmatched. This CDR3 spans 14 amino acids. In nucleotides, the CDR3 is TGCGCCAGCAGCTCAGGGACAGGGAGATACGAGCAGTACTTC. Residues: CASSSGTGRYEQYF.

The chain uses TRBV18 and TRBJ2-7; 9 bases map to TRBD1. Losses at the gene ends were 2 bases for V and 1 base for J; bases not matched to a gene: 6. The CDR3 is 16 residues long. Germline CDR1 reads KGHSH; CDR2 reads LQKENI. Here the CDR3 reads CASSPGTGQGSYEQYF. The CDR3 nucleotides are TGTGCCAGCTCACCAGGGACAGGGCAGGGGTCCTACGAGCAGTACTTC.

This sequence joins TRBV5-4 and TRBJ2-5; tentative D call: TRBD1 (7 bases). Germline CDR1 is SGHNT and CDR2 is YYREEE (reference sequence). Trimming shortened V by 4 bases and J by 5 bases, and 18 bases separated the two germline ends. The CDR3 contains 15 residues. The CDR3 bases are TGTGCCAGCAGCGGGGGGACAGCCCCTGGGGAGACCCAGTACTTC. Translation gives CASSGGTAPGETQYF.

The chain employs TRBV4-1 and TRBJ1-1; 9 nucleotides agree with TRBD1. Trimming cost V 3 bases and J 10 bases; bases outside gene matches: 12. Germline V gene lookup returns CDR1 MGHRA and CDR2 YSYEKL. There are 15 residues in the CDR3. CDR3: CASSQARTGEPGAFF. CDR3 coding DNA: TGCGCCAGCAGCCAGGCTAGGACAGGGGAACCCGGAGCTTTCTTT.

The rearrangement joins TRBV4-1 to TRBJ2-4; no clear D. This CDR3 has 17 amino acids. Germline CDR1 and CDR2: MGHRA and YSYEKL. Trimming left V 0 bases short and J 1 base short, with 13 bases between. The CDR3: CASSQEGGRMAKNIQYF. The DNA for the CDR3 is TGCGCCAGCAGCCAAGAAGGCGGAAGGATGGCCAAAAACATTCAGTACTTC.